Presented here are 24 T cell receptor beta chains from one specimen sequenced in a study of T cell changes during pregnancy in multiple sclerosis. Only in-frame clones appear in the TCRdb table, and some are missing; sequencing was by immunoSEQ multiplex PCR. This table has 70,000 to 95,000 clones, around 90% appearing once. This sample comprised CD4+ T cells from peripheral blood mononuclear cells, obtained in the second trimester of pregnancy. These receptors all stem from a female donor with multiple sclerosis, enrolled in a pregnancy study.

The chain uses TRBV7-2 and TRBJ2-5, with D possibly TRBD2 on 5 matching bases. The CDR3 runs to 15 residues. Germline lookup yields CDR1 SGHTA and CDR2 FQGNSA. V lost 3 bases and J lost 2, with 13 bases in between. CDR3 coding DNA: TGTGCCAGCAGCTTGAGGGCCTATCCGCAAGAGACCCAGTACTTC. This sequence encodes CASSLRAYPQETQYF.

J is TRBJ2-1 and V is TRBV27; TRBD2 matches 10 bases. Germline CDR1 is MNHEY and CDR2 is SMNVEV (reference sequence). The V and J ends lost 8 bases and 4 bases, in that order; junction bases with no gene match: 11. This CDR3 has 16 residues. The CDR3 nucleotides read TGTGCCAGCGCCCTCAGCGGGAGGGCCAGGTACAATGAGCAGTTCTTC. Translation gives CASALSGRARYNEQFF.

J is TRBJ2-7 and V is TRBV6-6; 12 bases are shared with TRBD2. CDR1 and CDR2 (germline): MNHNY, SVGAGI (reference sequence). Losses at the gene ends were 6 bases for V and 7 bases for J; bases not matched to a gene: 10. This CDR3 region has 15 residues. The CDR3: CASSPRTSGEWEQYF. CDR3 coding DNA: TGTGCCAGCAGCCCAAGGACTAGCGGGGAGTGGGAGCAGTACTTC.

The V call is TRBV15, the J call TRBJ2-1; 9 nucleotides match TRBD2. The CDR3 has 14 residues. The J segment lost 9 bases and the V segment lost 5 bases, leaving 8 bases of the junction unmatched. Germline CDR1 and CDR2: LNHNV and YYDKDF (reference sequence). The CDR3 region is CATSAGGQIGEQFF. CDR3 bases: TGTGCCACCAGCGCGGGAGGGCAGATCGGTGAGCAGTTCTTC.

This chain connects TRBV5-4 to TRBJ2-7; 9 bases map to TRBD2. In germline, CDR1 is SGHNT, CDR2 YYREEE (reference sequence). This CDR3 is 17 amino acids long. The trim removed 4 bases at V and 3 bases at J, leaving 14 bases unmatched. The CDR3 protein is CASSATLGSGSVYEQYF. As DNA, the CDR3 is TGTGCCAGCAGCGCGACCCTGGGTAGCGGGAGTGTCTACGAGCAGTACTTC.

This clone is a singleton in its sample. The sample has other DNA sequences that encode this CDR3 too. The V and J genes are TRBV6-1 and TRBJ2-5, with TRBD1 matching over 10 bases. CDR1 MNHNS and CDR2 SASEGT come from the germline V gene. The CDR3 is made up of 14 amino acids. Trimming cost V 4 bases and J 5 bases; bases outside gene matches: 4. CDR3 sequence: CASSGQGAGETQYF. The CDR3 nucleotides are TGTGCCAGCAGTGGACAGGGGGCTGGGGAGACCCAGTACTTC.

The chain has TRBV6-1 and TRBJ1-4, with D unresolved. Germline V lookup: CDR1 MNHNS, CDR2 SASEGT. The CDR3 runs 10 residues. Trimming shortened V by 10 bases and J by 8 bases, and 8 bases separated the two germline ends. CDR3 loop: CAKLREKLFF. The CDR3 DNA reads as TGTGCCAAACTAAGGGAAAAACTGTTTTTT.

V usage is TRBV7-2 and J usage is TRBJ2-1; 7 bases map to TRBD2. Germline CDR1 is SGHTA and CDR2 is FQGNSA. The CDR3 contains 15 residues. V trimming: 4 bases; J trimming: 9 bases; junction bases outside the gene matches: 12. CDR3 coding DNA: TGTGCCAGCAGCTCCGGGACTACGGGAAGTAGTGAGCAGTTCTTC. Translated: CASSSGTTGSSEQFF.

The CDR3 protein is CASSFGGPNQPQHF. The CDR3, as DNA: TGTGCCAGCAGTTTTGGCGGGCCCAATCAGCCCCAGCATTTT. This chain links TRBV27 with TRBJ1-5; D gene ambiguous. The germline gives CDR1 MNHEY, CDR2 SMNVEV (reference sequence). This CDR3 contains 14 residues. Trimming pared 3 bases from V and 3 bases from J, leaving 9 bases between.

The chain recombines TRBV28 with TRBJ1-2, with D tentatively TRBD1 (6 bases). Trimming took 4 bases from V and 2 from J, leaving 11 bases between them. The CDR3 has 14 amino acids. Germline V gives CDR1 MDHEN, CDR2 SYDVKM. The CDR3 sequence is CASSSVDRNYGYTF. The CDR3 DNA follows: TGTGCCAGCAGTTCCGTGGACAGAAACTATGGCTACACCTTC.

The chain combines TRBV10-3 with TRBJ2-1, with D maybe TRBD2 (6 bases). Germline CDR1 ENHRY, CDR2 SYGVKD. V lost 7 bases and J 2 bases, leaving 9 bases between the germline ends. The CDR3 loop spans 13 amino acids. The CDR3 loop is CAIKGGTYNEQFF. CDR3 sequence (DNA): TGTGCCATCAAGGGCGGGACCTACAATGAGCAGTTCTTC.

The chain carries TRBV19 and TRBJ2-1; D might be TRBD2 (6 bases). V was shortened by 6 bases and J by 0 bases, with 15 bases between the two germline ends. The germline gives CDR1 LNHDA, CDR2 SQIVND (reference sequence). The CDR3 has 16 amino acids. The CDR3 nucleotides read TGTGCCAGTAGGGATTCGGGGGTTAGCTCCTACAATGAGCAGTTCTTC. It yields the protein CASRDSGVSSYNEQFF.

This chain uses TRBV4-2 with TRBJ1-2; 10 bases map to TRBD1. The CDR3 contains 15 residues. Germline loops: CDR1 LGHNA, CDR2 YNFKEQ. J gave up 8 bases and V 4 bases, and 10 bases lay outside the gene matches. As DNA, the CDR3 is TGTGCCAGCAGCCGAGGAAACGACAGGGGGCTCGGCTACACCTTC. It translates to CASSRGNDRGLGYTF.

In DNA form, the CDR3 reads TGTGCCAGCAGCTTGGGGACTAGCGGGGTCCAAGAGACCCAGTACTTC. It encodes CASSLGTSGVQETQYF. This sequence joins TRBV5-8 and TRBJ2-5; 12 bases match TRBD2. This CDR3 is built from 16 residues. The V segment lost 0 bases and the J segment 1 base; nucleotides outside the gene matches: 1. The germline V gene encodes CDR1 SGHTS and CDR2 YDEGEE.

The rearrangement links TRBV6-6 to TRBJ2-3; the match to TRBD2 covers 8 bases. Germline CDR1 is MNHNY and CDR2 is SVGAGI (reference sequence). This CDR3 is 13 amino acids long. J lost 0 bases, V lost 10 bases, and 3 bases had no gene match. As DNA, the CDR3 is TGTGCCACCAGCGGGGGTAGCACAGATACGCAGTATTTT. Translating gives CATSGGSTDTQYF.

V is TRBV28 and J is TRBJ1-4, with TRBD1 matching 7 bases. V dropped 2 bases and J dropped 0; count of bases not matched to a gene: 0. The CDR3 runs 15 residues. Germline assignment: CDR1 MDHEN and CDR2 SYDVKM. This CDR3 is CASSLQGATNEKLFF. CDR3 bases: TGTGCCAGCAGTTTACAGGGGGCAACTAATGAAAAACTGTTTTTT.

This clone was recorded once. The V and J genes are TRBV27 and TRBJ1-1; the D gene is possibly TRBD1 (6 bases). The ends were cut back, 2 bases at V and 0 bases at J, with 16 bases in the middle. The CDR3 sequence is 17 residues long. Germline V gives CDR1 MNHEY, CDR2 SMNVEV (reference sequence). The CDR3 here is CASSLLVDGQMNTEAFF. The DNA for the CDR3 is TGTGCCAGCAGTTTACTGGTCGACGGACAGATGAACACTGAAGCTTTCTTT.

CDR3 DNA: TGTGCCAGCAGTGAAGCAGGGTGGGGGGCCCAGCATTTT. This encodes CASSEAGWGAQHF. This chain connects TRBV6-1 to TRBJ1-5, with a weak D call TRBD1 (5 bases). There are 13 residues in the CDR3. The V end lost 0 bases, the J end lost 11 bases, and 11 bases lay between the germline ends. Germline V lookup: CDR1 MNHNS, CDR2 SASEGT.

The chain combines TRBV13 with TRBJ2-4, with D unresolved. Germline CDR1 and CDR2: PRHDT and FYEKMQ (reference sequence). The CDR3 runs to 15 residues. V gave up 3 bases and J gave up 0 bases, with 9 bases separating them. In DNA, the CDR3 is TGTGCCAGCAGCTTCCCGGGTTTAGCCAAAAACATTCAGTACTTC. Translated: CASSFPGLAKNIQYF.

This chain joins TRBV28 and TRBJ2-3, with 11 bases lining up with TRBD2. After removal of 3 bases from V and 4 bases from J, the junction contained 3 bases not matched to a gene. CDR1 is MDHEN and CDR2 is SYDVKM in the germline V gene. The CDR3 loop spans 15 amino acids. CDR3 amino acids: CASSFLAGGSDTQYF. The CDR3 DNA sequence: TGTGCCAGCAGTTTTCTAGCGGGAGGATCAGATACGCAGTATTTT. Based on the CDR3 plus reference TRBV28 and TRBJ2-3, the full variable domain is DVKVTQSSRYLVKRTGEKVFLECVQDMDHENMFWYRQDPGLGLRLIYFSYDVKMKEKGDIPEGYSVSREKKERFSLILESASTNQTSMYLCASSFLAGGSDTQYFGPGTRLTVL.

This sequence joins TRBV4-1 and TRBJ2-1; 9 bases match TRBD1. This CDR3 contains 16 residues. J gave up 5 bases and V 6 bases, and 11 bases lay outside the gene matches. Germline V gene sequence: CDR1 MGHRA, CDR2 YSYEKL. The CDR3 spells CASSFLDRGANNEQFF. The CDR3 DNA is TGCGCCAGCAGTTTCCTCGACAGGGGGGCCAACAATGAGCAGTTCTTC.

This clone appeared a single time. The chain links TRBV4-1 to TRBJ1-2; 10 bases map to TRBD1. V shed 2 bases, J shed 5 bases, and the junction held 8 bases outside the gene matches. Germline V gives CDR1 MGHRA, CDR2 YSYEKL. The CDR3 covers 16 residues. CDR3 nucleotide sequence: TGCGCCAGCAGCCAAACAGGGACAGGGGATCGATATGGCTACACCTTC. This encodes CASSQTGTGDRYGYTF.

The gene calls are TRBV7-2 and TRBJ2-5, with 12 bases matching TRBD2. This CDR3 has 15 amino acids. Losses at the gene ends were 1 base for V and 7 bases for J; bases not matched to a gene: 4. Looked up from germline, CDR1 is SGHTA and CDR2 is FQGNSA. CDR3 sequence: CASSLGLAGGLTQYF. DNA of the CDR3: TGTGCCAGCAGCTTAGGGCTAGCGGGGGGGCTGACCCAGTACTTC.

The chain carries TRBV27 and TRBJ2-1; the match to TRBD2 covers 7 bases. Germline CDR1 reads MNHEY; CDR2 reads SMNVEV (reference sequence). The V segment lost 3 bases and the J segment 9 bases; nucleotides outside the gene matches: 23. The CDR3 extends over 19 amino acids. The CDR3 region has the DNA TGTGCCAGCAGTTTTAAGAACAAATTCCCGACTAGCCCTATCTTTGAGCAGTTCTTC. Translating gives CASSFKNKFPTSPIFEQFF.